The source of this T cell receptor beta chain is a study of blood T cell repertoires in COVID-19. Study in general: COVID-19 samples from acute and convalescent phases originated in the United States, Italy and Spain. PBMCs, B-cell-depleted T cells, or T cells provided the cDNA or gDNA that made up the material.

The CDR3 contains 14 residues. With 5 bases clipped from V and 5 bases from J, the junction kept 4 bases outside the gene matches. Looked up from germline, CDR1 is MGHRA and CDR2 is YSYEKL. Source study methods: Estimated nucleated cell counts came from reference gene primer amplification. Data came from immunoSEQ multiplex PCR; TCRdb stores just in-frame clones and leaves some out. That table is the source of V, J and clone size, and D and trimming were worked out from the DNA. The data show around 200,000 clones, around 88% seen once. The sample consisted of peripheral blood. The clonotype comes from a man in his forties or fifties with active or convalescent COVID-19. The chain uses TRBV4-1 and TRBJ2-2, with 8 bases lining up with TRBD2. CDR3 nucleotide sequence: TGCGCCAGCAGCGCGGGGGGTTTTACCGGGGAGCTGTTTTTT. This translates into CASSAGGFTGELFF.